This TCR beta chain stems from a study of cytomegalovirus exposure and HLA in healthy donors. Across the whole study: The 90 to 150 validation repertoires were produced on the same platform as the approximately 670 repertoires of the first cohort. This was reported in a later analysis.

Study-wide results and caveats: Researchers catalogued 150 or so TCR beta chains as cytomegalovirus-associated.

The CDR3 runs to 13 residues. Germline V lookup: CDR1 SGHRS, CDR2 YFSETQ. V was shortened by 4 bases and J by 5 bases, with 9 bases between the two germline ends. Data came from immunoSEQ multiplex PCR; TCRdb stores just in-frame clones and leaves some out. The sample has 100,000 to 120,000 clones, around 95% seen once; the top ten hold roughly 0.67%. Worth noting for this clone: Antigen unknown.

Sequenced input: PBMCs. J is TRBJ1-4 and V is TRBV5-1; D perhaps matches TRBD1 (5 bases). The source of this sequence is a woman aged 18-29 years in good health and CMV-seronegative. The CDR3 DNA follows: TGCGCCAGCAGCCAGGGAAAAAATGAAAAACTGTTTTTT. This translates into CASSQGKNEKLFF. Supplemented by reference TRBV5-1 and TRBJ1-4, the full variable domain reads KAGVTQTPRYLIKTRGQQVTLSCSPISGHRSVSWYQQTPGQGLQFLFEYFSETQRNKGNFPGRFSGRQFSNSRSEMNVSTLELGDSALYLCASSQGKNEKLFFGSGTQLSVL.